This T cell receptor (beta chain) was recovered during a study of Graves' ophthalmopathy and Graves' hyperthyroidism. Findings and limits, study-wide: Blood repertoires reportedly contained most expanded thyroid clonotypes above 0.001 frequency.

The authors isolated PBMCs from 8.5 to 10 ml of fresh peripheral blood. Note on this clonotype: Its target is unknown. An end of the junction does not agree with germline; a read error may underlie this.

RNA transcripts provided the template for amplifying TCR beta CDR3 regions. Investigators did first-round RT-PCR with HTBI primers, then second-round multiplex PCR. TCRdb redid the calling of the multiplex PCR reads with MiXCR, one entry per CDR3 protein. The table lists about 700,000 distinct CDR3 sequences, about two fifths of them singletons. Germline values: CDR1 LGHNA, CDR2 YSLEER. This CDR3 contains 17 residues. This TCR was recovered from an adult man with Graves' ophthalmopathy. The gene calls are TRBV4-3 and TRBJ1-6, with D perhaps matching TRBD1 (6 bases). The sequenced material came from peripheral blood. CDR3 sequence: CASSHLGSGHFRSPPHF. The CDR3, as DNA: TGCGCCAGCAGCCACCTGGGATCGGGACACTTTAGGTCACCCCCCCACTTT.